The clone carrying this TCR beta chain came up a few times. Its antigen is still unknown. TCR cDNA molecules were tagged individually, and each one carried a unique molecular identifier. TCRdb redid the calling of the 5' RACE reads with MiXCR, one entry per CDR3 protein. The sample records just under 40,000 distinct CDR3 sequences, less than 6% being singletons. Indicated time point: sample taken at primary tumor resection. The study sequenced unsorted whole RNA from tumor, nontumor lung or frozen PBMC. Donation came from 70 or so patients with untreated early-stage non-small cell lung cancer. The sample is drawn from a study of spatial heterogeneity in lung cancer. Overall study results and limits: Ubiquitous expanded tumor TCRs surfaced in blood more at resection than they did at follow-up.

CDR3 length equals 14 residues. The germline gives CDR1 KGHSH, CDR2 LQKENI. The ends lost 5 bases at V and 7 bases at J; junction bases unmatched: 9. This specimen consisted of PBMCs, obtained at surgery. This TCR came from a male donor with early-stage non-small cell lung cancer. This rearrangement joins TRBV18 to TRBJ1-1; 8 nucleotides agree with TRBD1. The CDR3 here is CASSRGTGGSEAFF. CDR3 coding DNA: TGTGCCAGCTCAAGAGGGACAGGAGGAAGTGAAGCTTTCTTT.